The 16 T cell receptor beta chains listed next were all sequenced from one sample in a study of monozygotic twins with inflammatory bowel disease. TCRdb re-analyzed the 5' RACE reads; it lists each CDR3 protein once, without DNA. The sample table sets out 300,000 to 400,000 distinct CDR3 sequences. Sequenced: blood. The receptors were gathered from a human donor with ulcerative colitis or Crohn's disease, or a healthy co-twin of an affected twin (not recorded which).

The V gene is TRBV4-3, the J gene TRBJ2-7; lacking DNA, the TRBD1 call made by TCRdb goes unchecked. The CDR3 contains 17 residues. The V gene's germline CDR1 is LGHNA and CDR2 YSLEER. CDR3 sequence reads: CASSQLRTGGSTYEQYF.

J is TRBJ2-7 and V is TRBV15; the TCRdb D gene call, TRBD2, has no DNA to confirm it. CDR3 length: 16 residues. CDR1 and CDR2 from the germline V gene are LNHNV and YYDKDF (reference sequence). CDR3 in amino acids: CATSSVRRAIPYEQYF.

The CDR3 loop reads CASSEIRGRGNEQFF. J is TRBJ2-1 and V is TRBV2; there is no DNA to check the TCRdb D call of TRBD1. The CDR3 has 15 amino acids. The germline V gene encodes CDR1 SNHLY and CDR2 FYNNEI.

The V and J genes are TRBV21-1 and TRBJ2-2; TCRdb's D gene call, TRBD2, goes unchecked for lack of DNA. TRBV21-1 counts as a pseudogene. The length of the CDR3 is 20 residues. This CDR3 reads CASSGPFSGTSGGAVRELFF.

The rearrangement links TRBV5-1 to TRBJ2-3; TCRdb calls TRBD1, which cannot be checked without DNA. The CDR3 spans 17 residues. Germline values: CDR1 SGHRS, CDR2 YFSETQ. CDR3 residues: CASSLLQGTDSTDTQYF.

This chain connects TRBV7-8 to TRBJ1-2; TCRdb names TRBD1, which stays unverified in the absence of DNA. Germline lookup yields CDR1 SGHVS and CDR2 FQNEAQ. The CDR3 consists of 11 residues. The CDR3 is CASSWGSGYTF.

The V call is TRBV11-1, the J call TRBJ1-6; there is no DNA to check the TCRdb D call of TRBD1. This CDR3 comprises 18 residues. From germline, CDR1 is SGHAT and CDR2 FQDESV (reference sequence). The CDR3 sequence: CASSLGGPLTGLDSPLHF.

The rearrangement uses TRBV3-1 and TRBJ2-5. Germline V gene sequence: CDR1 LGHDT, CDR2 YNNKEL (reference sequence). The CDR3 is 11 amino acids. CDR3 sequence reads: CASSQSPTQYF.

The chain couples TRBV5-6 to TRBJ2-7; TCRdb indicates TRBD1, and absent DNA this call remains unverified. Germline V CDR1 and CDR2: SGHDT, YYEEEE. There are 14 residues in the CDR3. The CDR3 protein is CASSGSGATYEQYF. The variable domain in full, completed from reference TRBV5-6 and TRBJ2-7, reads DAGVTQSPTHLIKTRGQQVTLRCSPKSGHDTVSWYQQALGQGPQFIFQYYEEEERQRGNFPDRFSGHQFPNYSSELNVNALLLGDSALYLCASSGSGATYEQYFGPGTRLTVT.

The gene calls are TRBV29-1 and TRBJ2-5; the D gene TCRdb calls, TRBD1, cannot be checked with no DNA. The CDR3 loop spans 14 amino acids. Germline V lookup: CDR1 SQVTM, CDR2 ANQGSEA. CDR3 loop: CSGSRGGGQETQYF. Variable domain in full (rest from reference TRBV29-1 and TRBJ2-5): SAVISQKPSRDICQRGTSLTIQCQVDSQVTMMFWYRQQPGQSLTLIATANQGSEATYESGFVIDKFPISRPNLTFSTLTVSNMSPEDSSIYLCSGSRGGGQETQYFGPGTRLLVL.

The genes are TRBV5-6 and TRBJ2-7; TCRdb calls TRBD1, which cannot be checked without DNA. The CDR3 sequence is 15 residues long. Germline V gene lookup returns CDR1 SGHDT and CDR2 YYEEEE. CDR3 sequence reads: CASRARGDRGHEQYF. The complete variable domain, with remaining parts taken from reference TRBV5-6 and TRBJ2-7, reads DAGVTQSPTHLIKTRGQQVTLRCSPKSGHDTVSWYQQALGQGPQFIFQYYEEEERQRGNFPDRFSGHQFPNYSSELNVNALLLGDSALYLCASRARGDRGHEQYFGPGTRLTVT.

The V call is TRBV10-2, the J call TRBJ2-1. Germline CDR1 WSHSY, CDR2 SAAADI. CDR3 length equals 14 residues. The CDR3 spells CASRWGGLYNEQFF.

The chain is built from TRBV7-9 and TRBJ1-6; TCRdb calls TRBD1, which cannot be checked without DNA. This CDR3 spans 15 amino acids. Germline values: CDR1 SEHNR, CDR2 FQNEAQ (reference sequence). The CDR3 region is CASSPWDSTNSPLHF. Variable domain in full (rest from reference TRBV7-9 and TRBJ1-6): DTGVSQNPRHKITKRGQNVTFRCDPISEHNRLYWYRQTLGQGPEFLTYFQNEAQLEKSRLLSDRFSAERPKGSFSTLEIQRTEQGDSAMYLCASSPWDSTNSPLHFGNGTRLTVT.

The chain has TRBV12-3 or TRBV12-4 and TRBJ1-5. The CDR3 length is 13 residues. Here the CDR3 reads CASSLVEGQPQHF.

V and J are TRBV24-1 and TRBJ2-5; the TRBD2 assignment by TCRdb is unverifiable without DNA. Germline CDR1 is KGHDR and CDR2 is SFDVKD. This CDR3 has 15 amino acids. CDR3 region: CATSDGEGIRETQYF.

The V and J genes are TRBV12-3 or TRBV12-4 and TRBJ2-7; the D call of TRBD1 rests on TCRdb alone, since no DNA is present to check it. This CDR3 region has 15 residues. The chain's CDR3 is CASSSTGTGPYEQYF.